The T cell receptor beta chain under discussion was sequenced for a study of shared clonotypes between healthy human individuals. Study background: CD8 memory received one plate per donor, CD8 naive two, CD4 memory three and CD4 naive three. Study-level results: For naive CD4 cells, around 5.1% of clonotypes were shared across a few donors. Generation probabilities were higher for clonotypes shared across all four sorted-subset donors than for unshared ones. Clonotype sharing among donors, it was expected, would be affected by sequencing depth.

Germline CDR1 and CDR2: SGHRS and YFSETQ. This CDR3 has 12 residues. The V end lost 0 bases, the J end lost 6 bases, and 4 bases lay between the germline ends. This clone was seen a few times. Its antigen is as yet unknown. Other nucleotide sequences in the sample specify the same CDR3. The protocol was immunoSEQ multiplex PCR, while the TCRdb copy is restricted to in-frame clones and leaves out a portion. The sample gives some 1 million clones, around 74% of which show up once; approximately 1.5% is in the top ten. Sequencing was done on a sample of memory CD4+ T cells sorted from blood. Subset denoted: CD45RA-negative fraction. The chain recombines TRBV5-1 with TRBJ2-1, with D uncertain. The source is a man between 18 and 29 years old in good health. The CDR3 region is CASSLVLNEQFF. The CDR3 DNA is TGCGCCAGCAGCTTGGTGCTCAATGAGCAGTTCTTC.